The T cell receptor (beta chain) under discussion was sequenced for a study of T cells in Graves' hyperthyroidism and ophthalmopathy. CDR3 length equals 16 residues. Germline loops: CDR1 SGHRS, CDR2 YFSETQ. V shed 0 bases and J shed 8 bases, with 17 bases lying between them. Study-level points and caveats: Patients with ophthalmopathy were separated from those with stable hyperthyroidism by a 13 V-J model. Median prediction lead before ophthalmopathy onset was about 6.5 months with the model.

This clonotype has at least ten counts. Its antigen is currently unknown. Hyperthyroidism was newly diagnosed in patients aged 18 to 65 (duration under 2 months). Based on clinical symptoms, serum thyroxine and TRAb, thyroid ultrasound and orbital computed tomography, diagnoses were reached. TCR beta CDR3 sequences were amplified from RNA transcripts. A first-round RT-PCR of the TCR CDR3 used the HTBI primer set. TCRdb fed the multiplex PCR reads into MiXCR, producing one record per CDR3 protein. The sample contains 460,000 or so distinct CDR3 sequences, over 13% of which appear only once. The sequencing sample was made of blood. The TCR comes from a woman aged 18 to 35 with Graves' hyperthyroidism. The chain couples TRBV5-1 to TRBJ1-4, with D hard to call. The CDR3 coding sequence is TGCGCCAGCAGCTTGGCAGTGGCAGGCTCGGGGGAAAAACTGTTTTTT. It encodes CASSLAVAGSGEKLFF.